This paragraph reports one T cell receptor beta chain. Its recognized antigen is unknown. Qualities for individual bases were not recorded, and no much larger clone is one base off. These data come from a study of shared clonotypes between healthy human individuals (dated by TCRdb to the early 2020s). Background for the entire study: A few men and two women, aged 18 to 49 years, made up the cohort. Between about 0.94 and 10 billion PBMCs per donor were obtained by leukapheresis. To increase sequencing depth and limit assay-specific biases, different laboratories used diverse techniques to prepare libraries and sequence TCR repertoires. The study deeply sequenced blood TCR repertoires of roughly five healthy adults to estimate repertoire size and the extent of clonotype sharing between individuals. For each donor, three plates each were used for CD4 naive and CD4 memory, two plates were used for CD8 naive, and one plate was used for CD8 memory.

CDR1 LNHNV and CDR2 YYDKDF are derived from the germline V gene (reference sequence). The CDR3 spans 15 residues, from the cysteine through the phenylalanine. The only DNA kept is the CDR3, 45 bases in frame from the first base. V is trimmed back by 5 bases and J by 8 bases, and the junction contains 12 bases that no gene match accounts for. For the CD8 naive samples, CD45RO-negative cells were positively selected for CCR7, yielding a CD45RA+CCR7+ population from which TemRA cells were excluded. Healthy HIV-negative adults with no recently reported acute infections or vaccinations were included as donors. Only Caucasian adults living in Nashville, Tennessee, USA were represented among the donors. Blood was collected by leukapheresis, and PBMCs were isolated by Ficoll-Histopaque density gradient centrifugation and then cryopreserved in liquid nitrogen vapor phase. Purity and quantity of every magnetically sorted T cell population were checked by analytical flow cytometry. From each sorted fraction, genomic DNA was isolated and quantified by UV absorbance on a Nanodrop 2000c.

General findings and caveats noted by the study authors: Sampling was restricted to blood, and TCR repertoires in tissues likely differ from the TCR repertoires found in blood. Pairwise subsampling indicated that sequencing depth was expected to affect the degree of clonotype sharing among donors. When a handful of donors were compared, the shared fraction of clonotypes was around 5.1% for naive CD4, around 4% for naive CD8, 2.3% for memory CD4, and roughly 0.43% for memory CD8. Rarefaction of sorted-subset datasets indicated incomplete sequencing despite the large sequencing depth. Because the study included a small number of donors, the genetic and exposure-history diversity represented was limited. Compared with non-shared clonotypes, the clonotypes found in all four sorted-subset donors had higher generation probabilities. Estimated clonotype richness was generally larger for naive than for memory subsets.

Using the deep immunoSEQ assay, TCR CDR3 regions were amplified from genomic DNA by multiplex PCR. Extracted genomic DNA from each cell subset was distributed evenly across all wells of several immunoSEQ 96-well plates, and each plate was treated as a replicate. For sorted subsets, each replicate PCR was loaded with roughly 200 ng genomic DNA, equivalent to 32,000 or so T cell genomes. The purified libraries were quantified using a Qubit 3.0 fluorometer, sized with a Bioanalyzer 2100, and then quantified again using the KAPA Library Quantification kit. Every immunoSEQ 96-well plate was sequenced on a separate single-read 150-cycle Illumina NextSeq 550 flow cell. The study's own analysis went as follows. Because only junctional sequences without quality scores were contained in the immunoSEQ output, filtering matching that applied to full-length reads could not be performed. Sequences were annotated with PyIR, a Python wrapper for IgBLAST v1.9, and V/J genes and CDR3 were assigned using IMGT germline references. Reads were filtered out if the reads had weak V/J assignments (E-value above 1e-6), no CDR3, stop codons, out-of-frame junctions, or ambiguous translated residues. V3J clonotypes were defined as sequences sharing the same inferred V gene, J gene, and CDR3 amino acid sequence. The percentage overlap between two repertoires was calculated by dividing the number of shared unique clonotypes by the size of the smaller repertoire. Repertoire richness was assessed with RTK rarefaction, the Chao1 estimator, and Recon v2.1 estimates of unobserved clonotypes. Generation probabilities were computed with OLGA for all TCRbeta clonotypes obtained by the gDNA method from a few donors. Here the immuneACCESS table is served through TCRdb, limited to in-frame sequences with V and J called. Missing clones are a known gap in these copies; in checked studies unresolved V genes cover under half, and the rest lacks a known reason. V, J and clone size reflect that table, while D and trimming were determined from the DNA. The sample records about 2.2 million clones, about 94% of which are singletons. The leading ten clones occupy more than 1.5% of the sample.

This sequence originates from a man between 18 and 29 years old in good health. Some clones in this sample may be carry-over from other donors' samples. The material sequenced was naive CD8+ T cells from PBMCs. Explained via the paper, the cell subset or site label denotes: CD45RA+CCR7+. Recombination connected TRBV15 to TRBJ2-1; 7 of the junction bases match TRBD1. This receptor has the CDR3 CATSGPVTGRDEQFF. The DNA sequence is TGTGCCACCAGCGGGCCTGTGACAGGGCGGGATGAGCAGTTCTTC.